This T cell receptor beta chain appears in the sequencing data of a study of T cell responses to AZD1222 COVID-19 vaccine. Study-level findings and limits: Along spike, vaccine-associated CD4 TCRs were found throughout, with dominance at 160-218 and 743-854. Nearly half of unique spike-specific TCRs reportedly avoided B.1.351 and B.1.1.7 mutated regions. Donors, mostly white British, included more females; clonal diversity was possibly underestimated.

This clone was seen a handful of times. Its antigen is still unknown. CDR3 length equals 13 residues. Germline lookup yields CDR1 SQVTM and CDR2 ANQGSEA. Deletions cut 6 bases from V and 4 bases from J, with 15 bases between. Here immunoSEQ multiplex PCR was the method, and the copy in TCRdb shows in-frame clones only, minus some. The sample contains about 120,000 clones, approximately 90% of which appear only once. Timing groups of about 4 and about 12 weeks for second doses were pooled. The V call is TRBV29-1, the J call TRBJ1-2, with D hard to call. The material sequenced was peripheral blood, taken 28 days after the second AZD1222 dose. This TCR was recovered from an adult who received the AZD1222 COVID-19 vaccine. The CDR3 is CSVKGAELYGYTF. In DNA form, the CDR3 reads TGCAGCGTAAAAGGAGCGGAGCTCTATGGCTACACCTTC.